One and the same sample provided the 5 T cell receptor beta chains below, sequenced in a study of blood T cells in healthy people across ages. The use of a sample-barcoded 5' primer and a J-beta primer mix characterized a second PCR of about 7 to 12 cycles. A single record per CDR3 protein comes from TCRdb applying MiXCR to the 5' RACE reads. The table has about 780,000 distinct CDR3 sequences, 20% to 30% seen once. A further study also used this sample, focusing on T cells of mothers and their children.

What was sequenced was blood. Receptors originate from a boy younger than 18 in good health.

The chain links TRBV4-1 to TRBJ2-2, with unresolved D. V dropped 1 base and J dropped 5 bases, with 5 bases sitting between them. There are 13 residues in the CDR3. Germline loops: CDR1 MGHRA, CDR2 YSYEKL. CDR3 sequence reads: CASSQVFTGELFF. Here the CDR3 DNA reads TGCGCCAGCAGCCAAGTTTTTACCGGGGAGCTGTTTTTT.

This clonotype was detected only a few times. The chain links TRBV11-2 to TRBJ1-4; the D gene is possibly TRBD1 (6 bases). Germline values: CDR1 SGHAT, CDR2 FQNNGV. This CDR3 region has 15 residues. V lost 5 bases and J 8 bases, leaving 18 bases between the germline ends. The CDR3 spells CASSPLGGGGEKLFF. The CDR3 DNA is TGTGCCAGCAGCCCCCTCGGGGGGGGCGGGGAAAAACTGTTTTTT.

The chain recombines TRBV4-1 with TRBJ1-5, with 10 bases lining up with TRBD1. V was pared by 4 bases and J by 3 bases, with 6 bases of the junction left unmatched. The CDR3 loop spans 16 amino acids. Germline assignment: CDR1 MGHRA and CDR2 YSYEKL. The CDR3 spells CASSLRQGALNQPQHF. The CDR3 DNA follows: TGCGCCAGCAGCCTCCGACAGGGGGCCCTCAATCAGCCCCAGCATTTT.

V and J are TRBV6-1 and TRBJ1-5; D gene ambiguous. Germline assignment: CDR1 MNHNS and CDR2 SASEGT. Trimming removed 3 bases at V and 3 bases at J, with 18 bases between. The CDR3 covers 17 residues. CDR3 bases: TGTGCCAGCAGTGACAGAACTGCAGGAGCCCACAATCAGCCCCAGCATTTT. Protein sequence: CASSDRTAGAHNQPQHF.

This chain links TRBV28 with TRBJ2-5; D not certain. The germline gives CDR1 MDHEN, CDR2 SYDVKM. Deletions cut 5 bases from V and 5 bases from J, with 15 bases between. This CDR3 is 14 amino acids long. DNA of the CDR3: TGTGCCAGCAGTATAATCAGCGCGCTGGAGACCCAGTACTTC. It encodes CASSIISALETQYF.